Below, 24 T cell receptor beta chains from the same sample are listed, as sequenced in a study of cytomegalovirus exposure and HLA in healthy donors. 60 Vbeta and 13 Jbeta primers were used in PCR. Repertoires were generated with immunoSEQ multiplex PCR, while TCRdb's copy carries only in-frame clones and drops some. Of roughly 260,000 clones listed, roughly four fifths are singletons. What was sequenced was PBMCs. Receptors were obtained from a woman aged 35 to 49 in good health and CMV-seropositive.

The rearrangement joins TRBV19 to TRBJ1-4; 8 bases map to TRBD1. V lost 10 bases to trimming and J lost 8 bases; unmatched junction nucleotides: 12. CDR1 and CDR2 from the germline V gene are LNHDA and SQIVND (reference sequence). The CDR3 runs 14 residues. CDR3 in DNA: TGTGCCACGAAATACCAGGGGGCAGGGGAAAAACTGTTTTTT. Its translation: CATKYQGAGEKLFF.

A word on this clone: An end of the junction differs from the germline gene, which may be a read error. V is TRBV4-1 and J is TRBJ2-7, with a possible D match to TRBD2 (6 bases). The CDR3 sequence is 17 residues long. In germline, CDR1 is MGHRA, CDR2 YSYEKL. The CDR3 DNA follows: TGCGCCAGCAGCCAGGACTTACTAGCCGTTAGCTCCTACGAGCAGTGCTTC. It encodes CASSQDLLAVSSYEQCF.

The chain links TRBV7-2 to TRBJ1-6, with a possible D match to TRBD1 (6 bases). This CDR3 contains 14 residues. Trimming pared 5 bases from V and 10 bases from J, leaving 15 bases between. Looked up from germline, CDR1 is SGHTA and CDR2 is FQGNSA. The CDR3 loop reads CASSPGTSSSPLHF. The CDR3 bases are TGTGCCAGCAGCCCCGGGACATCTTCCTCACCCCTCCACTTT.

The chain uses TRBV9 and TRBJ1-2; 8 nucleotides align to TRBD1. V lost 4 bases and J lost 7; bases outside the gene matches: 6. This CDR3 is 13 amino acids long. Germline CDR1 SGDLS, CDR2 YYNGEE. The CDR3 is CASSPDRGGGYTF. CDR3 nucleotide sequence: TGTGCCAGCAGCCCAGACAGGGGTGGTGGCTACACCTTC. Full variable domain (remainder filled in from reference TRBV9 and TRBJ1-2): DSGVTQTPKHLITATGQRVTLRCSPRSGDLSVYWYQQSLDQGLQFLIQYYNGEERAKGNILERFSAQQFPDLHSELNLSSLELGDSALYFCASSPDRGGGYTFGSGTRLTVV.

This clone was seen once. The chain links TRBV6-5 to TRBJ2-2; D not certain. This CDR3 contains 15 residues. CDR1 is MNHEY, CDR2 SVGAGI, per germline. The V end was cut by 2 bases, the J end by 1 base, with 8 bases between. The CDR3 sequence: CASSYRRRNTGELFF. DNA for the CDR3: TGTGCCAGCAGTTACCGGCGGAGGAACACCGGGGAGCTGTTTTTT.

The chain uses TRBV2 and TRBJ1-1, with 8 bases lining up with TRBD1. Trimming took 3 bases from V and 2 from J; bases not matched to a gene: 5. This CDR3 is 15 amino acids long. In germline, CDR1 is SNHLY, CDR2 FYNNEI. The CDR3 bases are TGTGCCAGCAGTGACCCAGGGGGCGGAAACACTGAAGCTTTCTTT. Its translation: CASSDPGGGNTEAFF. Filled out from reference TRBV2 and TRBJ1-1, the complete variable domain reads EPEVTQTPSHQVTQMGQEVILRCVPISNHLYFYWYRQILGQKVEFLVSFYNNEISEKSEIFDDQFSVERPDGSNFTLKIRSTKLEDSAMYFCASSDPGGGNTEAFFGQGTRLTVV.

The CDR3, as DNA: TGTGCCAGCAGCTTAATGGGACAGGGGAACTCTGGGGCCAACGTCCTGACTTTC. Its protein is CASSLMGQGNSGANVLTF. This chain joins TRBV7-9 and TRBJ2-6; 10 bases are shared with TRBD1. V shed 2 bases and J 0 bases; nucleotides not matched to a gene: 4. CDR1 and CDR2 (germline): SEHNR, FQNEAQ (reference sequence). The CDR3 spans 18 residues.

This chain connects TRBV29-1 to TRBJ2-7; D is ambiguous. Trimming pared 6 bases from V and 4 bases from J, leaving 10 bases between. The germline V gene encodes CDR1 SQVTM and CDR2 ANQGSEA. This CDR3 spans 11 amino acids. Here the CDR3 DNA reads TGCAGCGTGGAGTCAAGTTACGAGCAGTACTTC. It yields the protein CSVESSYEQYF.

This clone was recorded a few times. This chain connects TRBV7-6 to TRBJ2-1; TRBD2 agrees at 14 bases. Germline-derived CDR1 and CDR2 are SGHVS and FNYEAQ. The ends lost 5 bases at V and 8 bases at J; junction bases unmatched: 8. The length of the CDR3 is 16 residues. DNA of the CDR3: TGTGCCAGCAGCCCCGTCGCGGGACTAGCGGGGGATGAGCAGTTCTTC. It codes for CASSPVAGLAGDEQFF. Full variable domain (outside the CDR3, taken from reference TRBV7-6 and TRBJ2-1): GAGVSQSPRYKVTKRGQDVALRCDPISGHVSLYWYRQALGQGPEFLTYFNYEAQQDKSGLPNDRFSAERPEGSISTLTIQRTEQRDSAMYRCASSPVAGLAGDEQFFGPGTRLTVL.

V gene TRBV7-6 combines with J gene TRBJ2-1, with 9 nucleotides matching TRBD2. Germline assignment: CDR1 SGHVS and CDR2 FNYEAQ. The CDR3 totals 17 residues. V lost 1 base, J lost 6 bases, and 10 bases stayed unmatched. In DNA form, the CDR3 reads TGTGCCAGCAGCTTAGTTAGCGGGAGTTCAATGGGCAATGAGCAGTTCTTC. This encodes CASSLVSGSSMGNEQFF.

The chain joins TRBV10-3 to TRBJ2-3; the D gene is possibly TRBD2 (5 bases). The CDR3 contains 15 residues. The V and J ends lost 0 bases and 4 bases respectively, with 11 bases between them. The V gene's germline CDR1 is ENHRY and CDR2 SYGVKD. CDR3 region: CAISESWGEADTQYF. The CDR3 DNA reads TGTGCCATCAGTGAGTCTTGGGGAGAGGCAGATACGCAGTATTTT.

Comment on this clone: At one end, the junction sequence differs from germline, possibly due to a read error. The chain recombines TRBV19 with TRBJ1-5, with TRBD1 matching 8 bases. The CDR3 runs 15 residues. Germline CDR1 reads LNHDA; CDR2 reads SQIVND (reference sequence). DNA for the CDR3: TGTGCCACCAAGGGACAGGACCTTAGCACTCAGCCCCAGCATTTT. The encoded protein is CATKGQDLSTQPQHF.

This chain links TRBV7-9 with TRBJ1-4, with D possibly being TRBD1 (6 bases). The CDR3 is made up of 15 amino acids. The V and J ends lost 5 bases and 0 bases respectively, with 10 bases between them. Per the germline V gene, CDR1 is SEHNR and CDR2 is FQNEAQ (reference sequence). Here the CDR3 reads CASSVDSATNEKLFF. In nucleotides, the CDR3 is TGTGCCAGCAGCGTGGACAGTGCAACTAATGAAAAACTGTTTTTT.

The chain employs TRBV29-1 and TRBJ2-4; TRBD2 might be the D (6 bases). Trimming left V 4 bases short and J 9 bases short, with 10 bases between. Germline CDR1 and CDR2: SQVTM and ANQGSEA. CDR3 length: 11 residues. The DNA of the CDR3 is TGCAGCGTTGGCCAGGAGGGCATTCAGTACTTC. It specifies CSVGQEGIQYF.

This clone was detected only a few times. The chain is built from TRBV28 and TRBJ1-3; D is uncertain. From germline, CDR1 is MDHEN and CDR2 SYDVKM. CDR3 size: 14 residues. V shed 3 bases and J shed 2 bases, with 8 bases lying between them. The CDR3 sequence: CASSLAGAGNTIYF. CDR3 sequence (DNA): TGTGCCAGCAGTTTGGCGGGCGCTGGAAACACCATATATTTT. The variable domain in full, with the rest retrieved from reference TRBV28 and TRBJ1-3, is DVKVTQSSRYLVKRTGEKVFLECVQDMDHENMFWYRQDPGLGLRLIYFSYDVKMKEKGDIPEGYSVSREKKERFSLILESASTNQTSMYLCASSLAGAGNTIYFGEGSWLTVV.

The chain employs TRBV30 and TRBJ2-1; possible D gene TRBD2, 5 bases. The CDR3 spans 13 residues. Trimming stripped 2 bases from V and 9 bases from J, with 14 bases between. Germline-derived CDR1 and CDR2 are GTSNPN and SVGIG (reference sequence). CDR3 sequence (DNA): TGTGCCTGGAGTTTCCGTCCCAGCGGTGAGCAGTTCTTC. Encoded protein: CAWSFRPSGEQFF.

CDR3 loop: CASSRLGGGSGNTIYF. CDR3 bases: TGTGCCAGCAGTCGTCTCGGGGGTGGATCAGGAAACACCATATATTTT. V is TRBV5-6 and J is TRBJ1-3; tentative D call: TRBD1 (5 bases). Trimming cost V 5 bases and J 4 bases, with 19 bases left between them. There are 16 residues in the CDR3. Germline V CDR1 and CDR2: SGHDT, YYEEEE.

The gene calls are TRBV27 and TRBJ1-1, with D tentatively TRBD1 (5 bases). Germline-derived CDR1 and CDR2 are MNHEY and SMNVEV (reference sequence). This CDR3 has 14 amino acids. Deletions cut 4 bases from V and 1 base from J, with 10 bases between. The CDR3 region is CASSSPGRNTEAFF. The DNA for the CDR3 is TGTGCCAGCAGTTCCCCAGGGCGGAACACTGAAGCTTTCTTT.

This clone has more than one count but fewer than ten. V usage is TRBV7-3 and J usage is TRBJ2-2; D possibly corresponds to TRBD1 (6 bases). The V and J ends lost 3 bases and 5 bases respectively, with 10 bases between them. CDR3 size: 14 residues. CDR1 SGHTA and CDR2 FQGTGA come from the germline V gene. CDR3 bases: TGTGCCAGCAGCTTGGGACACTTGACCGGGGAGCTGTTTTTT. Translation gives CASSLGHLTGELFF. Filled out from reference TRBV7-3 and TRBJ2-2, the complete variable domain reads GAGVSQTPSNKVTEKGKYVELRCDPISGHTALYWYRQSLGQGPEFLIYFQGTGAADDSGLPNDRFFAVRPEGSVSTLKIQRTERGDSAVYLCASSLGHLTGELFFGEGSRLTVL.

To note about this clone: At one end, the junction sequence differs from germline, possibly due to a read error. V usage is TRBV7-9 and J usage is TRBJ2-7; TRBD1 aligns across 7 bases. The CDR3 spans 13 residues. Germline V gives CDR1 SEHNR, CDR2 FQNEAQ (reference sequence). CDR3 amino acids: CSSSHRGTYEQYF. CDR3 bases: TGTTCCAGCAGCCACAGGGGAACCTACGAGCAGTACTTC.

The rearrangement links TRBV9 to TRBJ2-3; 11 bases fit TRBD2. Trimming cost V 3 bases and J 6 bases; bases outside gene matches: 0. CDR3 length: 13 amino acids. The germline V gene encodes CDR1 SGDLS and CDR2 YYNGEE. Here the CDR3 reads CASSASGRDTQYF. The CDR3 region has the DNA TGTGCCAGCAGCGCTAGCGGGAGGGATACGCAGTATTTT.

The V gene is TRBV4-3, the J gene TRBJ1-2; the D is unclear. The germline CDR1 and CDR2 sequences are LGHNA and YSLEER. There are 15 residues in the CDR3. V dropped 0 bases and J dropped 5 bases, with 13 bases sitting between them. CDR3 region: CASSQDVSGKYGYTF. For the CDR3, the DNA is TGCGCCAGCAGCCAAGATGTGTCCGGGAAGTATGGCTACACCTTC.

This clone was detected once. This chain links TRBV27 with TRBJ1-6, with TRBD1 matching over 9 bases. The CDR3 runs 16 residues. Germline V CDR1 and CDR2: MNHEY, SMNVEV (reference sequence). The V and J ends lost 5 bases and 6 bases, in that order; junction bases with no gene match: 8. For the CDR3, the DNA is TGTGCCAGCAGTCGGGACAGGGTAATTTTTAATTCACCCCTCCACTTT. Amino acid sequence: CASSRDRVIFNSPLHF.

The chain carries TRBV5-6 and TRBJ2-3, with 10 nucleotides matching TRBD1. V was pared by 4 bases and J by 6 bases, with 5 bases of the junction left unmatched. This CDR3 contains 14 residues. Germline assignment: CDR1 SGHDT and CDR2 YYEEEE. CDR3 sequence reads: CASSIGQGVDTQYF. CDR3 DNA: TGTGCCAGCAGCATTGGACAGGGGGTTGATACGCAGTATTTT.